Below, 5 T cell receptor beta chains from the same sample are listed, as sequenced in a study of T cell responses to AZD1222 COVID-19 vaccine. The data were produced by immunoSEQ multiplex PCR, yet TCRdb's version contains in-frame clones alone and is incomplete. The sample includes some 58,000 clones, over 70% of them seen just once. Sample: peripheral blood, taken on day 0 of AZD1222 vaccination. These receptors were taken from an adult in good health.

The CDR3 is CATSTGLNQPQHF. CDR3 DNA: TGTGCCACCTCGACAGGCCTCAATCAGCCCCAGCATTTT. V and J are TRBV27 and TRBJ1-5; a weak D match, TRBD1 (6 bases). Germline values: CDR1 MNHEY, CDR2 SMNVEV (reference sequence). V was shortened by 10 bases and J by 3 bases, with 13 bases between the two germline ends. The CDR3 totals 13 residues.

In this sample, this clone turned up a few times. The chain recombines TRBV6-5 with TRBJ1-3, with 7 nucleotides matching TRBD1. The CDR3 length is 15 residues. From germline, CDR1 is MNHEY and CDR2 SVGAGI. The trim removed 5 bases at V and 0 bases at J, leaving 4 bases unmatched. Here the CDR3 DNA reads TGTGCCAGCAGTCAGGGGGTTAACTCTGGAAACACCATATATTTT. Protein: CASSQGVNSGNTIYF.

V gene TRBV7-2 combines with J gene TRBJ1-2, with 10 bases that match TRBD1. Trimming took 4 bases from V and 3 from J; bases not matched to a gene: 5. CDR3 length equals 15 residues. CDR1 and CDR2 (germline): SGHTA, FQGNSA. The CDR3 is CASSSTGGADYGYTF. Here the CDR3 DNA reads TGTGCCAGCAGCTCGACAGGGGGCGCAGACTATGGCTACACCTTC. Based on the CDR3 plus reference TRBV7-2 and TRBJ1-2, the full variable domain is GAGVSQSPSNKVTEKGKDVELRCDPISGHTALYWYRQSLGQGLEFLIYFQGNSAPDKSGLPSDRFSAERTGGSVSTLTIQRTQQEDSAVYLCASSSTGGADYGYTFGSGTRLTVV.

V and J are TRBV2 and TRBJ2-1, with TRBD2 matching 7 bases. The CDR3 extends over 13 amino acids. CDR1 is SNHLY, CDR2 FYNNEI, per germline. The junction had 6 bases not matched to a gene; V was cut back by 7 bases and J by 6 bases. CDR3 bases: TGTGCCAGCACCACTGGGAGGGGCAATGAGCAGTTCTTC. Amino acids: CASTTGRGNEQFF.

The chain links TRBV18 to TRBJ1-6; the match to TRBD1 covers 7 bases. The CDR3 loop spans 14 amino acids. J lost 11 bases, V lost 2 bases, and 6 bases had no gene match. The V gene's germline CDR1 is KGHSH and CDR2 LQKENI. Written as DNA, the CDR3 is TGTGCCAGCTCACCAGGGCAGGGGGATCCACCCCTCCACTTT. It specifies CASSPGQGDPPLHF.